This TCR beta chain was profiled in a study of shared clonotypes between healthy human individuals. Study-level information: Donors, aged 18 to 49, were two women and a few men. The study, taken as a whole, reports: In contrast to clonotypes shared by all four donors, non-shared clonotypes had lower generation probabilities. A handful of donors shared roughly 5% of their naive CD4 clonotypes.

The V gene end was trimmed by 4 bases and the J gene end by 11 bases; junction bases not matched to a gene: 12. CDR3 length: 16 amino acids. Germline V lookup: CDR1 MDHEN, CDR2 SYDVKM. In the case of this clone: The antigen remains undetermined.

Each sorted subset replicate got 200 ng genomic DNA, 30,000 or so genomes. Measured with immunoSEQ multiplex PCR; TCRdb has only the in-frame clones, and not every one. The sample consists of 2 million to 2.5 million clones, approximately 93% of them appearing once. The sequence was obtained from a man younger than 35 in good health. Some clones in this sample may be carry-over from other donors' samples. The specimen sequenced was naive CD4+ T cells from PBMCs. Indicated subset: CD45RA+ positively selected. The chain recombines TRBV28 with TRBJ2-4; TRBD1 matches at 12 bases. This CDR3 is CASSSSGTGGMRVQYF. CDR3 bases: TGTGCCAGCAGTTCCTCCGGGACAGGGGGCATGAGAGTTCAGTACTTC.